Listed below are T cell receptor beta chains from one sample, sequenced in a study of T cells after yellow fever vaccination. MiXCR was run by TCRdb on the 5' RACE reads, yielding one entry per CDR3 protein. This sample has tens of thousands of distinct CDR3 sequences, with 7.5% to 8% found just once. Specimen: CD8+ T cells sorted from PBMCs, collected on the day of the yellow fever booster vaccination. These receptors were collected from a man aged 30 to 39 who received the YFV17D yellow fever vaccine. CDR3s include the opening cysteine and the closing phenylalanine or tryptophan. D genes are given only for firm matches. Clone size is given for some rows only: seen once, a few or many times, or a class if the clone is expanded.

>TRBD1|TRBJ1-4|TRBV11-2|few|16
CASSVEGTGYNEKLFF
TGTGCCAGCAGCGTAGAGGGGACAGGGTACAATGAAAAACTGTTTTTT
>NA|TRBJ2-2|TRBV6-2/TRBV6-3|NA|12
CASMRAPGELFF
TGTGCCAGCATGAGGGCCCCCGGGGAGCTGTTTTTT
>NA|TRBJ2-3|TRBV7-9|many|14
CASSLGGDTDTQYF
TGTGCCAGCAGCTTAGGAGGCGACACAGATACGCAGTATTTT
>NA|TRBJ2-3|TRBV23-1|few|12
CASRRGRDTQYF
TGCGCCAGCAGGAGGGGGAGAGATACGCAGTATTTT
>TRBD1|TRBJ2-7|TRBV9|NA|15
CASSVGGQGIYEQYF
TGTGCCAGCAGCGTAGGGGGACAGGGCATCTACGAGCAGTACTTC
>NA|TRBJ2-7|TRBV25-1|few|11
CASSESWRQYF
TGTGCCAGCAGTGAATCCTGGCGGCAGTACTTC
>TRBD2|TRBJ2-1|TRBV4-3|NA|17
CASSQEVAGGGYNEQFF
TGCGCCAGCAGCCAAGAAGTAGCGGGAGGCGGGTACAATGAGCAGTTCTTC
>NA|TRBJ2-7|TRBV7-9|many|13
CASSSRSRDEQYF
TGTGCCAGCAGCTCTCGGTCCAGAGACGAGCAGTACTTC
>NA|TRBJ1-1|TRBV12-3/TRBV12-4|many|13
CASSLGGKAEAFF
TGTGCCAGCAGTTTGGGGGGGAAAGCTGAAGCTTTCTTT
>NA|TRBJ2-1|TRBV11-2|NA|15
CATDTFGGSYNEQFF
TGTGCCACCGACACTTTCGGTGGCTCCTACAATGAGCAGTTCTTC
>NA|TRBJ2-5|TRBV30|NA|13
CAYLGPYSETQYF
TGTGCCTACCTGGGGCCTTATTCGGAGACCCAGTACTTC
>NA|TRBJ2-5|TRBV4-3|few|15
CASSRYWDNQETQYF
TGCGCCAGCAGCCGCTATTGGGACAATCAAGAGACCCAGTACTTC
>TRBD2|TRBJ2-3|TRBV4-2|NA|15
CASSTLAEGTDTQYF
TGTGCCAGCAGCACCCTAGCGGAGGGCACAGATACGCAGTATTTT
>NA|TRBJ2-1|TRBV5-6|many|16
CASSPMEGPRYNEQFF
TGTGCCAGCAGCCCGATGGAGGGGCCACGATACAATGAGCAGTTCTTC
>NA|TRBJ2-2|TRBV6-6|NA|11
CASSVSGELFF
TGTGCCTCGAGCGTCTCAGGCGAGCTGTTTTTT
>NA|TRBJ1-1|TRBV2|NA|12
CASRPGYSEAFF
TGTGCCAGCAGACCCGGGTATTCTGAAGCTTTCTTT
>TRBD2|TRBJ2-1|TRBV6-2/TRBV6-3|few|17
CASSVPLTSGRDNEQFF
TGTGCCAGCAGTGTTCCCCTGACTAGCGGGAGGGACAATGAGCAGTTCTTC
>TRBD1|TRBJ1-5|TRBV6-5|many|14
CASSLYRGAQPQHF
TGTGCCAGCAGTTTATACAGGGGGGCCCAGCCCCAGCATTTT
>NA|TRBJ2-5|TRBV29-1|many|13
CSVLPLSGETQYF
TGCAGCGTCCTCCCTTTAAGCGGAGAGACCCAGTACTTC
>TRBD2|TRBJ2-1|TRBV7-3|few|15
CASSLLAGGHNEQFF
TGTGCCAGCAGCTTACTAGCGGGAGGCCACAATGAGCAGTTCTTC
>TRBD2|TRBJ2-6|TRBV6-5|NA|15
CASSYSGWEGTVLTF
TGTGCCAGCAGTTACTCTGGTTGGGAGGGTACCGTCCTGACTTTC
>NA|TRBJ2-5|TRBV6-2/TRBV6-3|few|12
CASLDRRATQYF
TGTGCCAGCCTGGACCGGCGGGCGACCCAGTACTTC
>NA|TRBJ2-7|TRBV27|NA|15
CASSLQGGKAYEQYF
TGTGCCAGCAGTCTCCAGGGGGGTAAGGCCTACGAGCAGTACTTC
>TRBD1|TRBJ1-2|TRBV15|NA|13
CATRPGQGTGYTF
TGTGCCACCAGACCGGGACAGGGAACTGGCTACACCTTC
>TRBD2|TRBJ2-7|TRBV20-1|NA|14
CSAPSGLAEYEQYF
TGCAGTGCCCCCAGTGGACTAGCGGAGTACGAGCAGTACTTC
>NA|TRBJ2-1|TRBV12-3/TRBV12-4|NA|13
CASSPDGSNEQFF
TGTGCCAGCAGCCCAGACGGTAGCAATGAGCAGTTCTTC
>TRBD2|TRBJ2-1|TRBV6-1|few|13
CASWGLALNEQFF
TGTGCCAGCTGGGGACTAGCGCTCAATGAGCAGTTCTTC
>NA|TRBJ2-5|TRBV4-3|NA|15
CASSQDQRSLETQYF
TGCGCCAGCAGCCAAGATCAAAGGTCCCTGGAGACCCAGTACTTC
>TRBD1|TRBJ2-3|TRBV15|many|16
CATSRDWTGLADTQYF
TGTGCCACCAGCAGAGATTGGACAGGGCTCGCAGATACGCAGTATTTT
>TRBD2|TRBJ2-1|TRBV20-1|NA|15
CSAPTSWRAGSEQFF
TGCAGTGCACCGACTAGCTGGAGGGCCGGGAGTGAGCAGTTCTTC
>TRBD1|TRBJ1-3|TRBV5-1|NA|15
CASQQGVNSGNTIYF
TGCGCCAGTCAACAGGGGGTGAACTCTGGAAACACCATATATTTT
>NA|TRBJ2-3|TRBV10-3|NA|14
CAISASGVTDTQYF
TGTGCCATCAGTGCATCAGGGGTCACAGATACGCAGTATTTT
>TRBD2|TRBJ2-1|TRBV30|few|14
CAWSAGLAGDEQFF
TGTGCCTGGAGTGCGGGACTAGCGGGAGACGAGCAGTTCTTC
>NA|TRBJ2-7|TRBV10-3|NA|13
CAISDGPGVEQYF
TGTGCCATCAGTGATGGTCCGGGCGTCGAGCAGTACTTC
>NA|TRBJ2-2|TRBV30|few|16
CAWSPPLALNTGELFF
TGTGCCTGGAGTCCCCCCCTAGCGCTGAACACCGGGGAGCTGTTTTTT
>NA|TRBJ2-3|TRBV2|NA|15
CANSEGGARTDTQYF
TGTGCCAACTCCGAGGGGGGGGCGCGTACAGATACGCAGTATTTT
>NA|TRBJ2-1|TRBV12-3/TRBV12-4|NA|15
CASTTGLSSYNEQFF
TGTGCCAGCACCACCGGGTTAAGCTCCTACAATGAGCAGTTCTTC
>NA|TRBJ2-1|TRBV20-1|once|16
CSARAQLGTRYNEQFF
TGCAGTGCTAGGGCCCAACTAGGCACGAGGTACAATGAGCAGTTCTTC
>TRBD2|TRBJ2-1|TRBV5-5|few|14
CASSASGGYNEQFF
TGTGCCAGCAGCGCAAGCGGGGGGTACAATGAGCAGTTCTTC
>NA|TRBJ1-2|TRBV6-6|few|11
CASSRADGYTF
TGTGCCAGCAGTAGGGCAGATGGCTACACCTTC
>NA|TRBJ1-2|TRBV9|NA|14
CASSVGGELLGYTF
TGTGCCAGCAGCGTAGGCGGAGAATTACTTGGCTACACCTTC
>TRBD1|TRBJ2-7|TRBV11-1|once|14
CASQPFGQGYEQYF
TGTGCCAGTCAGCCGTTTGGACAGGGCTACGAGCAGTACTTC